The clone carrying this TCR beta chain has just a few counts. As yet, its antigen is unknown. The V and J ends lost 8 bases and 4 bases respectively, with 17 bases between them. This CDR3 comprises 14 residues. Per germline, CDR1 MNHEY and CDR2 SMNVEV (reference sequence). The sample is drawn from a study of T cells after posttransplantation cyclophosphamide. Study results and limitations: Donor-recipient repertoire similarity was low at 1-2 months, rising over year one. Blood and skin or GI T cell repertoires showed limited TRB overlap. After PTCy, TRB diversity resembled that of CNI/methotrexate controls.

On the day of bone marrow donation, the related graft donor provided peripheral blood. Assay: immunoSEQ multiplex PCR; the TCRdb copy retains only in-frame clones and omits some. The table lists more than 35,000 clones, no singletons, with about 2.5% in the top ten. The origin of this receptor is a man aged 50-60 years in good health, CMV-negative, and a related stem cell transplant donor. The chain has TRBV27 and TRBJ2-5, with D possibly being TRBD1 (7 bases). The sample consisted of PBMCs. The CDR3, as DNA: TGTGCCAGCGCCTTCTCCAGGGGGGTAGAGACCCAGTACTTC. Protein product: CASAFSRGVETQYF.